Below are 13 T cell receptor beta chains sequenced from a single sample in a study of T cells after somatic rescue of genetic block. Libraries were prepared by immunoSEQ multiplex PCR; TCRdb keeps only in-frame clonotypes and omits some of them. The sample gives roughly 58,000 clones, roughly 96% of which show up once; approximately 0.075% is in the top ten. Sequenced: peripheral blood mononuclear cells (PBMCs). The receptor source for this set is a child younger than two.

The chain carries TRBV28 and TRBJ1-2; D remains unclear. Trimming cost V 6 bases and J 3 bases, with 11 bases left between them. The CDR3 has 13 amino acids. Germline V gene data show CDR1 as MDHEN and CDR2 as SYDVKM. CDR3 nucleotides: TGTGCCAGCAGCCTACAAGGATACTATGGCTACACCTTC. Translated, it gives CASSLQGYYGYTF.

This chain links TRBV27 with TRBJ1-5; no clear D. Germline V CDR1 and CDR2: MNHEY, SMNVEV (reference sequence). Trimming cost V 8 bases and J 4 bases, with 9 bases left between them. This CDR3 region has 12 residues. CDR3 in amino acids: CASAGGNQPQHF. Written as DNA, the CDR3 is TGTGCCAGCGCAGGAGGGAATCAGCCCCAGCATTTT.

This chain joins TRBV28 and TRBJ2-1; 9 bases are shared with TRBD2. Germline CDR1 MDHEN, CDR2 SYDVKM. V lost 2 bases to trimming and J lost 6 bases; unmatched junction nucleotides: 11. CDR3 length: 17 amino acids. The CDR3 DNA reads TGTGCCAGCAGTTTAATATTGGTAGCGGGAGAAGGCAATGAGCAGTTCTTC. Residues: CASSLILVAGEGNEQFF.

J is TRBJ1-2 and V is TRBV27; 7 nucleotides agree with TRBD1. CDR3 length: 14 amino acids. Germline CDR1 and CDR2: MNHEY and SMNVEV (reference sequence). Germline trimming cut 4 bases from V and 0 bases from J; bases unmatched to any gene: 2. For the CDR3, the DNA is TGTGCCAGCAGTTCCGGGACAGCTAACTATGGCTACACCTTC. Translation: CASSSGTANYGYTF.

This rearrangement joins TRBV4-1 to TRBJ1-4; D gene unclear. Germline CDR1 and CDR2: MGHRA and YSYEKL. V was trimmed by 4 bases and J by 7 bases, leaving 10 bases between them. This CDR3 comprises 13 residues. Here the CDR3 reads CASSRNSGEKLFF. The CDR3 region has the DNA TGCGCCAGCAGCCGCAATTCGGGTGAAAAACTGTTTTTT.

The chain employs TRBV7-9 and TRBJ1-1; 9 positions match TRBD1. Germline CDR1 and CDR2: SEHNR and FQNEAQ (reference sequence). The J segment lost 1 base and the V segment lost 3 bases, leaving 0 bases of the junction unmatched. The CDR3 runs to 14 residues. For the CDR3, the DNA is TGTGCCAGCAGCTTGACAGGGGGGAACACTGAAGCTTTCTTT. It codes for CASSLTGGNTEAFF. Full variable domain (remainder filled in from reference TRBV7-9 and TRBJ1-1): DTGVSQNPRHKITKRGQNVTFRCDPISEHNRLYWYRQTLGQGPEFLTYFQNEAQLEKSRLLSDRFSAERPKGSFSTLEIQRTEQGDSAMYLCASSLTGGNTEAFFGQGTRLTVV.

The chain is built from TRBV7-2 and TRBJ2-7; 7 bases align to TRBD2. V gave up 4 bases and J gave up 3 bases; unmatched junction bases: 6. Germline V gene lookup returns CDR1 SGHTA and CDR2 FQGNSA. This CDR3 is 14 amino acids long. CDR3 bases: TGTGCCAGCAGCTGGGCGGCGGGAGTCTACGAGCAGTACTTC. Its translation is CASSWAAGVYEQYF.

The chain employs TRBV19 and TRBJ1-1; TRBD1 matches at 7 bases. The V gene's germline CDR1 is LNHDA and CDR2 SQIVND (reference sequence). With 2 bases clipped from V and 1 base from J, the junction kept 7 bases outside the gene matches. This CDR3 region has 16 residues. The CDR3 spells CASSILDRLTNTEAFF. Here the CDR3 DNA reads TGTGCCAGTAGTATACTGGACAGGCTAACGAACACTGAAGCTTTCTTT.

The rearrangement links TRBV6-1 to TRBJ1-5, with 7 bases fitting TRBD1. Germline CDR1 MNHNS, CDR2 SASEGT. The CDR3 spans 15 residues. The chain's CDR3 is CGTKVGRGSNQPQHF. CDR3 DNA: TGTGGAACCAAGGTGGGCAGGGGGAGCAATCAGCCCCAGCATTTT.

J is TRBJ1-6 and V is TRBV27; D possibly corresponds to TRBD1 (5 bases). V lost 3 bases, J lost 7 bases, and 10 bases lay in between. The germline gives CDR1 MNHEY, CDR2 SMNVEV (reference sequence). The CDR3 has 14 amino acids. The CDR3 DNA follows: TGTGCCAGCAGTTTTCGCAGGGTGAATTCACCCCTCCACTTT. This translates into CASSFRRVNSPLHF.

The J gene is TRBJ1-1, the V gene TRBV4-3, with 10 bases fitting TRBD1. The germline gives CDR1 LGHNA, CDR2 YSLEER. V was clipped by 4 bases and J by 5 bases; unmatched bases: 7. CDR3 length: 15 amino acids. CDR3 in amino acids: CASSRSGTGDTEAFF. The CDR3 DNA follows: TGCGCCAGCAGCCGCTCCGGGACAGGGGATACTGAAGCTTTCTTT.

The CDR3 here is CASSLNRDTEAFF. CDR3 sequence (DNA): TGTGCCAGCAGCTTGAACAGGGACACTGAAGCTTTCTTT. V usage is TRBV5-8 and J usage is TRBJ1-1, with D possibly TRBD1 on 6 matching bases. V lost 1 base and J 3 bases, leaving 7 bases between the germline ends. The CDR3 covers 13 residues. Germline CDR1 is SGHTS and CDR2 is YDEGEE.

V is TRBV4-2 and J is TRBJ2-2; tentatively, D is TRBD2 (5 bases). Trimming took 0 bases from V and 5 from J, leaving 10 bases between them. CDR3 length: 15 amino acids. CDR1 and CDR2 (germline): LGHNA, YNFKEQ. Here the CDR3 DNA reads TGTGCCAGCAGCCAAGATCCTGGCGGGACCGGGGAGCTGTTTTTT. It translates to CASSQDPGGTGELFF.